The 16 T cell receptor beta chains given below trace back to one sample, sequenced in a study of blood T cell repertoires in COVID-19. The method was immunoSEQ multiplex PCR; TCRdb's version includes in-frame clones alone and lacks a portion of them. This table has over 300,000 clones, more than 70% appearing once. The sequencing input was peripheral blood. The origin of the receptors is a man in his forties with acute or convalescent COVID-19.

This clone has only one observation. The chain joins TRBV19 to TRBJ1-4; 7 positions match TRBD1. Per the germline V gene, CDR1 is LNHDA and CDR2 is SQIVND (reference sequence). With 6 bases clipped from V and 0 bases from J, the junction kept 4 bases outside the gene matches. This CDR3 has 15 residues. The CDR3 is CASSFGTATNEKLFF. CDR3 sequence (DNA): TGTGCCAGTAGCTTCGGGACAGCAACTAATGAAAAACTGTTTTTT.

V usage is TRBV27 and J usage is TRBJ2-7; 9 bases map to TRBD1. The CDR3 contains 13 residues. Per the germline V gene, CDR1 is MNHEY and CDR2 is SMNVEV (reference sequence). V was clipped by 3 bases and J by 9 bases; unmatched bases: 6. CDR3 sequence: CASSFDRGGVQYF. The CDR3 bases are TGTGCCAGCAGTTTTGACAGGGGGGGGGTGCAGTACTTC.

In this sample, this clone turned up a few times. The chain uses TRBV4-1 and TRBJ2-4; D is perhaps TRBD2 (6 bases). Trimming removed 1 base at V and 0 bases at J, with 22 bases between. In germline, CDR1 is MGHRA, CDR2 YSYEKL. This CDR3 region has 20 residues. In DNA, the CDR3 is TGCGCCAGCAGCCAAGGGAGACTAGTGGAGGGACCGCTAGCCAAAAACATTCAGTACTTC. Its protein is CASSQGRLVEGPLAKNIQYF.

The chain employs TRBV19 and TRBJ2-7; TRBD1 might be the D (6 bases). V lost 1 base, J lost 3 bases, and 10 bases lay in between. The CDR3 contains 14 residues. Germline values: CDR1 LNHDA, CDR2 SQIVND (reference sequence). The CDR3 region has the DNA TGTGCCAGTAGTATAGGGACAGAAAACTACGAGCAGTACTTC. Its translation is CASSIGTENYEQYF. The entire variable domain, with the rest obtained from reference TRBV19 and TRBJ2-7, is as follows: DGGITQSPKYLFRKEGQNVTLSCEQNLNHDAMYWYRQDPGQGLRLIYYSQIVNDFQKGDIAEGYSVSREKKESFPLTVTSAQKNPTAFYLCASSIGTENYEQYFGPGTRLTVT.

V and J are TRBV28 and TRBJ1-1, with 9 bases that match TRBD1. Trimming removed 3 bases from V and 5 bases from J; junction bases left unmatched: 4. The CDR3 spans 14 residues. Germline CDR1 and CDR2: MDHEN and SYDVKM. In DNA form, the CDR3 reads TGTGCCAGCAGTTTCTTGGGACAGGGTACTGAAGCTTTCTTT. Translating it yields CASSFLGQGTEAFF.

The rearrangement links TRBV29-1 to TRBJ2-7, with 11 bases aligning to TRBD1. The CDR3 covers 13 residues. Trimming took 7 bases from V and 6 from J; bases not matched to a gene: 8. From germline, CDR1 is SQVTM and CDR2 ANQGSEA. The CDR3 is CSAGTGGGGEQYF. Written as DNA, the CDR3 is TGCAGCGCCGGGACAGGGGGTGGAGGCGAGCAGTACTTC.

This chain connects TRBV18 to TRBJ1-4; D gene unclear. Trimming removed 3 bases at V and 7 bases at J, with 18 bases between. This CDR3 spans 16 amino acids. CDR1 and CDR2 from the germline V gene are KGHSH and LQKENI. The CDR3 coding sequence is TGTGCCAGCTCACCGGAGAGGAGCCAAGGGAGTGAAAAACTGTTTTTT. This sequence encodes CASSPERSQGSEKLFF.

The table lists this clone with a count of one. The chain has TRBV4-2 and TRBJ2-7; 8 bases fit TRBD2. Germline values: CDR1 LGHNA, CDR2 YNFKEQ. V lost 0 bases, J lost 2 bases, and 15 bases stayed unmatched. This CDR3 is 19 amino acids long. DNA for the CDR3: TGTGCCAGCAGCCAAGATAGTAGGGCTAGCGGGTACCTAACCTACGAGCAGTACTTC. It yields the protein CASSQDSRASGYLTYEQYF.

The genes are TRBV4-1 and TRBJ1-6; 7 nucleotides align to TRBD1. CDR3 length: 17 residues. The V and J ends lost 5 bases and 4 bases, in that order; junction bases with no gene match: 11. Germline V gives CDR1 MGHRA, CDR2 YSYEKL. The CDR3 here is CASSSRRPGQYNSPLHF. Here the CDR3 DNA reads TGCGCCAGCAGCTCACGACGGCCGGGACAGTATAATTCACCCCTCCACTTT.

The chain uses TRBV4-1 and TRBJ2-1, with TRBD2 identical over 8 bases. This CDR3 has 15 residues. V lost 1 base to trimming and J lost 5 bases; unmatched junction nucleotides: 4. Per germline, CDR1 MGHRA and CDR2 YSYEKL. CDR3 nucleotide sequence: TGCGCCAGCAGCCAAGTGCGGGAGGTAAACAATGAGCAGTTCTTC. Translation: CASSQVREVNNEQFF.

This clone was detected only once. The CDR3 protein is CASSLGLPGEDTQYF. The DNA for the CDR3 is TGTGCCAGCAGCTTAGGCCTACCGGGGGAAGATACGCAGTATTTT. The chain combines TRBV13 with TRBJ2-3, with D tentatively TRBD2 (6 bases). The CDR3 length is 15 residues. Germline V CDR1 and CDR2: PRHDT, FYEKMQ (reference sequence). Trimming left V 0 bases short and J 5 bases short, with 12 bases between.

The chain joins TRBV10-1 to TRBJ2-1; the match to TRBD2 covers 13 bases. With V trimmed by 6 bases and J by 0 bases, 8 bases remained unmatched. The CDR3 spans 18 residues. Germline V gene sequence: CDR1 WNHNN, CDR2 SYGVQD (reference sequence). CDR3 residues: CASRPGTSGKLSYNEQFF. The CDR3 DNA sequence: TGCGCCAGCAGGCCCGGGACTAGCGGGAAGCTCTCCTACAATGAGCAGTTCTTC.

The V and J genes are TRBV30 and TRBJ1-5; D gene unclear. CDR3 size: 18 residues. Germline CDR1 reads GTSNPN; CDR2 reads SVGIG (reference sequence). V was shortened by 0 bases and J by 7 bases, with 25 bases between the two germline ends. In DNA form, the CDR3 reads TGTGCCTGGAGTGTACCACTTGGCAGGTCCCATCCTCGACAGCCCCAGCATTTT. The encoded protein is CAWSVPLGRSHPRQPQHF.

This clone was seen only once. This chain links TRBV19 with TRBJ1-1, with TRBD1 identical over 7 bases. Per germline, CDR1 LNHDA and CDR2 SQIVND (reference sequence). V lost 3 bases and J lost 0; bases outside the gene matches: 10. The CDR3 runs to 17 residues. The CDR3 DNA reads TGTGCCAGTAGTATGGGACAGACAAACTTCATGAACACTGAAGCTTTCTTT. This encodes CASSMGQTNFMNTEAFF.

The chain links TRBV11-2 to TRBJ2-7; 9 positions agree with TRBD1. The CDR3 runs 15 residues. The germline V gene has CDR1 SGHAT and CDR2 FQNNGV. Trimming took 5 bases from V and 2 from J; bases not matched to a gene: 7. In DNA form, the CDR3 reads TGTGCCAGCAGCCATAACAGGGGGCGTACCTACGAGCAGTACTTC. Protein product: CASSHNRGRTYEQYF.

The chain uses TRBV7-9 and TRBJ2-2; weak D call: TRBD1 (6 bases). This CDR3 has 17 residues. V was clipped by 2 bases and J by 0 bases, with 13 bases between them. CDR1 is SEHNR and CDR2 is FQNEAQ in the germline V gene (reference sequence). As DNA, the CDR3 is TGTGCCAGCAGCTTATTCGGGGACACCCCGAACACCGGGGAGCTGTTTTTT. It yields the protein CASSLFGDTPNTGELFF. Full variable domain (missing parts from reference TRBV7-9 and TRBJ2-2): DTGVSQNPRHKITKRGQNVTFRCDPISEHNRLYWYRQTLGQGPEFLTYFQNEAQLEKSRLLSDRFSAERPKGSFSTLEIQRTEQGDSAMYLCASSLFGDTPNTGELFFGEGSRLTVL.